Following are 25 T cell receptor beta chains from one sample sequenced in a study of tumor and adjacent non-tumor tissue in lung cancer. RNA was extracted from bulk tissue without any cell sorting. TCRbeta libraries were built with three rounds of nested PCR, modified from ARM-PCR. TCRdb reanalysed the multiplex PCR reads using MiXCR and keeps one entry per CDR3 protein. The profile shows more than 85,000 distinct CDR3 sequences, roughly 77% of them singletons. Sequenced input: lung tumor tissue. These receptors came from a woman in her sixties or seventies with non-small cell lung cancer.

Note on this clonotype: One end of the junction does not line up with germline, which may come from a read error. The CDR3 region has the DNA TGCAGTGCTGGAGATCGGGCGGGACAGAGGATAGGAGAAGGCTATGACTACACCTTC. Translated: CSAGDRAGQRIGEGYDYTF. The chain uses TRBV20-1 and TRBJ1-2; the match to TRBD1 covers 7 bases. The CDR3 has 19 amino acids. Germline CDR1 DFQATT, CDR2 SNEGSKA (reference sequence).

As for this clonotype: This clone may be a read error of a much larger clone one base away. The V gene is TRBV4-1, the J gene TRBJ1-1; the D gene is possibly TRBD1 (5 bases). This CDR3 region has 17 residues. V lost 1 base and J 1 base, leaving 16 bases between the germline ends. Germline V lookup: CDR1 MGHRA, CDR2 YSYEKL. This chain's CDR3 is CASSQVEVRDWNTEAFF. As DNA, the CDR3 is TGCGCCAGCAGCCAAGTTGAAGTCCGGGACTGGAACACTGAAGCTTTCTTT.

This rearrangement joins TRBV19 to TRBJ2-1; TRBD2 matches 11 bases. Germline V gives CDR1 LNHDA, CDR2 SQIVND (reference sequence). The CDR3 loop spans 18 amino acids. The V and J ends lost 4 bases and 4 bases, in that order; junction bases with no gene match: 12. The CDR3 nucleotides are TGTGCCAGTAGTAACGCGCCGGGACTAGCGGACCTTTACAATGAGCAGTTCTTC. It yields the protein CASSNAPGLADLYNEQFF.

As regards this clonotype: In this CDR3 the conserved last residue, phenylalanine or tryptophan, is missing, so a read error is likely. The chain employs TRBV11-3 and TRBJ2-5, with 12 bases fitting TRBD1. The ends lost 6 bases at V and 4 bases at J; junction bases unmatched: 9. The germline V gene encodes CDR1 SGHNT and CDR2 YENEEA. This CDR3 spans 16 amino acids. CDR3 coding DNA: TGTGCCAGCAGGGTCTCCGGGACAGGGGGCTCAGAGACCCAGTACATC. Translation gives CASRVSGTGGSETQYI.

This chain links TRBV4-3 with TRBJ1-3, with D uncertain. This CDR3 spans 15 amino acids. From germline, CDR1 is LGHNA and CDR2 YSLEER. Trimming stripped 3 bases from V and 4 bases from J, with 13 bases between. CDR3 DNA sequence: TGCGCCAGCAGCCAGGTCCCGGTGCCGGGAAACACCATATATTTT. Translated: CASSQVPVPGNTIYF.

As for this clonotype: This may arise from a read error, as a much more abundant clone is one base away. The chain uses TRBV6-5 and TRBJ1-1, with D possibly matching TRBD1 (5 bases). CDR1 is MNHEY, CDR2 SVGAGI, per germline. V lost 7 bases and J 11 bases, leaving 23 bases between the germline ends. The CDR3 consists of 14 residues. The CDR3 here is CASNSATGAWDAFF. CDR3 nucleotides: TGTGCCAGCAATTCGGCCACCGGGGCTTGGGATGCTTTCTTT.

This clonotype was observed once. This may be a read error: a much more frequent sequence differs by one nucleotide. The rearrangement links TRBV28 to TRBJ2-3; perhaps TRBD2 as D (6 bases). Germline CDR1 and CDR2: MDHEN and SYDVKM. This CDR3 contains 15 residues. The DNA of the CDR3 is TGTGCCGGCAGTCCCATAACGGGAGCGGAAGATACGCAGTATTTT. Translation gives CAGSPITGAEDTQYF.

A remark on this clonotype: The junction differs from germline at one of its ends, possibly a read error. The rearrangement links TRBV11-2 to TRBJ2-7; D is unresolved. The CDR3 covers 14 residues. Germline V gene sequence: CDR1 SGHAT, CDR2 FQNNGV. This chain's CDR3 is CVSSLSTGIAEQYF. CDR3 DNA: TGTGTCAGCAGCTTATCCACCGGCATAGCCGAGCAGTACTTC. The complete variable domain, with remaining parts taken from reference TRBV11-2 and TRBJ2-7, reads EAGVAQSPRYKIIEKRQSVAFWCNPISGHATLYWYQQILGQGPKLLIQFQNNGVVDDSQLPKDRFSAERLKGVDSTLKIQPAKLEDSAVYLCVSSLSTGIAEQYFGPGTRLTVT.

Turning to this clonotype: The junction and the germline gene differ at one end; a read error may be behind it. The CDR3 reads CASRGSSTDKQYF. DNA of the CDR3: TGCGCCAGCAGGGGTTCAAGCACAGATAAGCAGTATTTT. The rearrangement joins TRBV10-1 to TRBJ2-3; no clear D gene. There are 13 residues in the CDR3. Germline CDR1 and CDR2: WNHNN and SYGVQD (reference sequence).

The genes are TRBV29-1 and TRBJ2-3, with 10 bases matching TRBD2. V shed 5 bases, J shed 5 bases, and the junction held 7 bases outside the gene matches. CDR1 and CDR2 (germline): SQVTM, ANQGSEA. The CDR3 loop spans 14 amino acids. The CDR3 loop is CSVMELAGLDTQYF. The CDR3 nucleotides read TGCAGCGTTATGGAACTAGCGGGATTAGATACGCAGTATTTT.

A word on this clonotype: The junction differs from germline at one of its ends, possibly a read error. The CDR3 DNA reads TGCGCCAGTAGCCAAGATGGGAGAAGGGGTTACATTGAAGCTTTCTTT. Translated: CASSQDGRRGYIEAFF. The V and J genes are TRBV4-3 and TRBJ1-1, with TRBD1 as a possible D gene (5 bases). CDR3 size: 16 residues. Germline lookup yields CDR1 LGHNA and CDR2 YSLEER.

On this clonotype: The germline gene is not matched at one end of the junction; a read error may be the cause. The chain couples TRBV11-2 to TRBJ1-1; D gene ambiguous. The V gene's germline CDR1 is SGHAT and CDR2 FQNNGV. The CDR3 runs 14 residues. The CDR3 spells CGSSLGVGYTEAFF. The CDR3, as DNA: TGTGGCAGCAGCTTAGGAGTAGGGTATACTGAAGCTTTCTTT. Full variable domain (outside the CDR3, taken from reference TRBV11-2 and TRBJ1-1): EAGVAQSPRYKIIEKRQSVAFWCNPISGHATLYWYQQILGQGPKLLIQFQNNGVVDDSQLPKDRFSAERLKGVDSTLKIQPAKLEDSAVYLCGSSLGVGYTEAFFGQGTRLTVV.

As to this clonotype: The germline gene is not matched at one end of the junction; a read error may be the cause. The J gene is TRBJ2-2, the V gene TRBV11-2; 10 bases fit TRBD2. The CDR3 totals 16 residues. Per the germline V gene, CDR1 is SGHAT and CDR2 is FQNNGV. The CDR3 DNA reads TGTGCCAGCAGATTCACTAGCGGGGACATCACCGGGGAGTTGTTTTTT. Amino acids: CASRFTSGDITGELFF.

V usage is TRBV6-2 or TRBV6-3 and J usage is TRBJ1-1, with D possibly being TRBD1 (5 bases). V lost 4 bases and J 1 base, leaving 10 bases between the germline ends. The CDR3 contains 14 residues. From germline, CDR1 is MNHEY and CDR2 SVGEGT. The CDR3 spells CASSCSTGNTEAFF. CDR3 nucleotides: TGTGCCAGCAGTTGCTCTACAGGGAACACTGAAGCTTTCTTT.

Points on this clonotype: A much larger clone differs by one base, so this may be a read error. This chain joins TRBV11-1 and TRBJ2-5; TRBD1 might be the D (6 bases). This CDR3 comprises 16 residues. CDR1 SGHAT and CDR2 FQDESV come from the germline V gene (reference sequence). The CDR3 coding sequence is TGTACCAACAGCCGACGACAGGTCGAGAGGATAGAGACCCAGTACTTC. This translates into CTNSRRQVERIETQYF.

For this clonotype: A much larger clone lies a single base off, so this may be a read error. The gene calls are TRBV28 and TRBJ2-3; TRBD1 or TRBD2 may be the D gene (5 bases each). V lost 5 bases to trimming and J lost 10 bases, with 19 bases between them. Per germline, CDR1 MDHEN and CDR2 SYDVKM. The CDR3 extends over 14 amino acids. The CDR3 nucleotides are TGTGCCAGCAGTCAACAGGAGGCCCTCCAACCGCAGTATTTT. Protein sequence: CASSQQEALQPQYF. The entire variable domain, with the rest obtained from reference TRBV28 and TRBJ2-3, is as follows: DVKVTQSSRYLVKRTGEKVFLECVQDMDHENMFWYRQDPGLGLRLIYFSYDVKMKEKGDIPEGYSVSREKKERFSLILESASTNQTSMYLCASSQQEALQPQYFGPGTRLTVL.

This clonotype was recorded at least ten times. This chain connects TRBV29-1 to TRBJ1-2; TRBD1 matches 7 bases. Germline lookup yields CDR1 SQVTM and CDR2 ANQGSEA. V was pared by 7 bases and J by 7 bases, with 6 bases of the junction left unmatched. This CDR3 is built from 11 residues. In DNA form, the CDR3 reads TGCAGCGCTAGGGACAGCCTTGGCTACACCTTC. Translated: CSARDSLGYTF.

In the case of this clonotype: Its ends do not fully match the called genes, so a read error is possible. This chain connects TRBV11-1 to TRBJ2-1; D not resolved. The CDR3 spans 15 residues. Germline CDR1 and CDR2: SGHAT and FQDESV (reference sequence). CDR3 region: CASSLLWAGFNDQFF. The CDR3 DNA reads TGTGCCAGCAGCTTATTGTGGGCAGGTTTCAATGATCAGTTCTTC.

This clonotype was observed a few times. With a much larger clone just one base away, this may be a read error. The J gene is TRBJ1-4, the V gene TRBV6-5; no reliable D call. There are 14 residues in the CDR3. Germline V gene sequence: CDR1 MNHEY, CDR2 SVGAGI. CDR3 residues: CASRPISTNVKLFF. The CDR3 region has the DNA TGTGCCAGCCGGCCGATTTCAACTAATGTAAAACTGTTTTTT.

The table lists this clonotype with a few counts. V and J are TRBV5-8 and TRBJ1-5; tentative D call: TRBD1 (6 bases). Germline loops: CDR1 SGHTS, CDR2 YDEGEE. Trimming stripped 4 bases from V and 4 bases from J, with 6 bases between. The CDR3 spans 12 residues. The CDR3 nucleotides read TGTGCCAGCAGCAGGGGGAATCAGCCCCAGCATTTT. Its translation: CASSRGNQPQHF.

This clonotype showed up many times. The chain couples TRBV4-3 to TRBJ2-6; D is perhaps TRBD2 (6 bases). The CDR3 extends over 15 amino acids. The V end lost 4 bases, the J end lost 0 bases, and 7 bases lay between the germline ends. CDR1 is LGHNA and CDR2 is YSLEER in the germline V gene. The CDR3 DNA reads TGCGCCAGCAGCCGGGGGGTCTCTGGGGCCAACGTCCTGACTTTC. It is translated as CASSRGVSGANVLTF.

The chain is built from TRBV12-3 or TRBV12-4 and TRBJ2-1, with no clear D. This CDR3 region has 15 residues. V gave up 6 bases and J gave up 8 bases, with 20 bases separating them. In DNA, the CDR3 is TGTGCCAGCAGCCCCCCCATAGTTAGGAACTATGAGCAGTTCTTC. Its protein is CASSPPIVRNYEQFF.

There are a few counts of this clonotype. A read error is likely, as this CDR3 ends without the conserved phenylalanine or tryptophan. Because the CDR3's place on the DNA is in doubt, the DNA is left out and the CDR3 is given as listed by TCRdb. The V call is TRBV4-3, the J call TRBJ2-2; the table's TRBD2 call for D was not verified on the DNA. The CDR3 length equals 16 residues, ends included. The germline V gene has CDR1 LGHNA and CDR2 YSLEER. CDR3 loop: CPSSQGPAGNTGELFL.

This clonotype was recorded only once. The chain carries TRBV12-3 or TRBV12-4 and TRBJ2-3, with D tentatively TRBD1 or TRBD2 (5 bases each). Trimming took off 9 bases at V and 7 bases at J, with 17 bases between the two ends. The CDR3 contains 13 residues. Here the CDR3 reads CASSRFRGHTQYF. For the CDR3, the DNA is TGTGCCAGTAGCCGGTTCCGGGGACATACGCAGTATTTT.

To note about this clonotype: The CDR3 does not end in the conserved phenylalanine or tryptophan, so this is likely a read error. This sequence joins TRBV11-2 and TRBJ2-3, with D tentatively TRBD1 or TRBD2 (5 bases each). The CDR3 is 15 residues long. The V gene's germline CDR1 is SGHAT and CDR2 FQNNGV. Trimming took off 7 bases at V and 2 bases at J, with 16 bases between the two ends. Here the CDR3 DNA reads TGTGCCAGCAACGCTACCGGGACGGCCACAGATACGCAGTATTTG. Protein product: CASNATGTATDTQYL.